The next 25 T cell receptor beta chains were all read from a single sample in a study of shared clonotypes between healthy human individuals. The protocol was immunoSEQ multiplex PCR, while the TCRdb copy is restricted to in-frame clones and leaves out a portion. The data contain approximately 1,000,000 clones, approximately 77% of them singletons. Sequences were obtained from memory CD4+ T cells from PBMCs. Specified subset: CD45RA-negative fraction. These receptors originate from a man between 18 and 35 years old in good health. Some clones in this sample may be carry-over from other donors' samples.

The J gene is TRBJ1-2, the V gene TRBV5-1; the D is unclear. Deletions cut 2 bases from V and 7 bases from J, with 12 bases between. From germline, CDR1 is SGHRS and CDR2 YFSETQ. This CDR3 contains 13 residues. The CDR3 DNA reads TGCGCCAGCAGCTTCGGGGAGCGGAGTGGCTACACCTTC. This codes for CASSFGERSGYTF.

The chain employs TRBV25-1 and TRBJ2-1; the D gene is possibly TRBD1 (5 bases). Trimming pared 2 bases from V and 10 bases from J, leaving 18 bases between. CDR1 is MGHDK and CDR2 is SYGVNS in the germline V gene. The CDR3 extends over 15 amino acids. CDR3 nucleotides: TGTGCCAGCAGTGAACCGAGGCAGGGAAAGGGGGAGCAGTTCTTC. Protein product: CASSEPRQGKGEQFF.

The genes are TRBV7-2 and TRBJ2-7; tentative D call: TRBD1 (6 bases). Trimming left V 2 bases short and J 5 bases short, with 13 bases between. The CDR3 spans 14 residues. Germline V gene lookup returns CDR1 SGHTA and CDR2 FQGNSA. This chain's CDR3 is CASSLQGYRDEQYF. In DNA, the CDR3 is TGTGCCAGCAGCTTACAGGGGTATCGGGACGAGCAGTACTTC.

The chain recombines TRBV12-5 with TRBJ2-7, with D hard to call. The V and J ends lost 7 bases and 5 bases respectively, with 18 bases between them. The CDR3 has 14 residues. The V gene's germline CDR1 is LGHNT and CDR2 FRNRAP. This CDR3 is CASARTGLGDEQYF. CDR3 sequence (DNA): TGTGCTAGTGCCCGTACTGGGCTGGGCGACGAGCAGTACTTC.

This chain connects TRBV28 to TRBJ2-7; 7 nucleotides line up with TRBD2. Germline CDR1 MDHEN, CDR2 SYDVKM. This CDR3 contains 16 residues. Losses at the gene ends were 3 bases for V and 7 bases for J; bases not matched to a gene: 15. The CDR3 sequence is CASSLSAGGSRGEQYF. CDR3 DNA: TGTGCCAGCAGTTTGTCAGCTGGCGGGAGCCGGGGAGAGCAGTACTTC. Full variable domain (missing parts from reference TRBV28 and TRBJ2-7): DVKVTQSSRYLVKRTGEKVFLECVQDMDHENMFWYRQDPGLGLRLIYFSYDVKMKEKGDIPEGYSVSREKKERFSLILESASTNQTSMYLCASSLSAGGSRGEQYFGPGTRLTVT.

J is TRBJ2-5 and V is TRBV4-1; D remains ambiguous. V was trimmed by 1 base and J by 1 base, leaving 7 bases between them. The CDR3 totals 14 residues. Per the germline V gene, CDR1 is MGHRA and CDR2 is YSYEKL. CDR3 residues: CASSQAPLQETQYF. The CDR3 coding sequence is TGCGCCAGCAGCCAAGCTCCCCTCCAAGAGACCCAGTACTTC.

CDR3 nucleotide sequence: TGTGCCAGCAGCTTAGGACAGTCGAACACTGAAGCTTTCTTT. This translates into CASSLGQSNTEAFF. The rearrangement joins TRBV7-9 to TRBJ1-1, with D possibly matching TRBD1 (5 bases). CDR1 SEHNR and CDR2 FQNEAQ come from the germline V gene (reference sequence). CDR3 length: 14 amino acids. V was shortened by 1 base and J by 1 base, with 7 bases between the two germline ends.

The chain is built from TRBV4-1 and TRBJ2-1; the D is unclear. V was cut by 4 bases and J by 6 bases, with 13 bases left in between. The CDR3 has 14 residues. Germline V gives CDR1 MGHRA, CDR2 YSYEKL. In nucleotides, the CDR3 is TGCGCCAGCAGCCCCGCCTTGGTCCGCAATGAGCAGTTCTTC. Translating it yields CASSPALVRNEQFF.

The rearrangement joins TRBV28 to TRBJ2-7; 7 bases match TRBD1. Germline CDR1 and CDR2: MDHEN and SYDVKM. V gave up 2 bases and J gave up 4 bases; unmatched junction bases: 8. This CDR3 has 15 amino acids. CDR3 loop: CASSLPRQGLYEQYF. CDR3 bases: TGTGCCAGCAGTTTACCCCGACAGGGCTTGTACGAGCAGTACTTC.

This chain connects TRBV7-6 to TRBJ2-1; 12 nucleotides agree with TRBD2. The CDR3 consists of 13 residues. J was trimmed by 10 bases and V by 9 bases; bases with no gene match: 7. CDR1 and CDR2 from the germline V gene are SGHVS and FNYEAQ. The CDR3 protein is CARVTSGRGEQFF. In DNA form, the CDR3 reads TGTGCCAGGGTGACTAGCGGGAGAGGGGAGCAGTTCTTC. Full variable domain (remainder filled in from reference TRBV7-6 and TRBJ2-1): GAGVSQSPRYKVTKRGQDVALRCDPISGHVSLYWYRQALGQGPEFLTYFNYEAQQDKSGLPNDRFSAERPEGSISTLTIQRTEQRDSAMYRCARVTSGRGEQFFGPGTRLTVL.

V usage is TRBV5-1 and J usage is TRBJ2-7; 15 bases line up with TRBD2. This CDR3 spans 17 amino acids. Trimming took 3 bases from V and 0 from J; bases not matched to a gene: 4. Germline lookup yields CDR1 SGHRS and CDR2 YFSETQ. CDR3 in DNA: TGCGCCAGCAGCTGGACTAGCGGGAGGGCCGTCTCCTACGAGCAGTACTTC. Translation gives CASSWTSGRAVSYEQYF.

This chain joins TRBV28 and TRBJ2-1; TRBD1 agrees at 9 bases. Germline-derived CDR1 and CDR2 are MDHEN and SYDVKM. The CDR3 consists of 13 residues. V shed 8 bases, J shed 4 bases, and the junction held 3 bases outside the gene matches. The CDR3 here is CASGGTGYNEQFF. The CDR3 coding sequence is TGTGCCAGCGGGGGGACAGGGTACAATGAGCAGTTCTTC.

The rearrangement joins TRBV30 to TRBJ1-1, with D possibly matching TRBD1 (6 bases). This CDR3 is built from 14 residues. Between the trimmed V and J ends, which lost 3 bases and 5 bases, there was a span of 16 bases. Germline loops: CDR1 GTSNPN, CDR2 SVGIG (reference sequence). Written as DNA, the CDR3 is TGTGCCTGGAGGTTCGGGGGGCGGGGTACTGAAGCTTTCTTT. The encoded protein is CAWRFGGRGTEAFF.

The chain's CDR3 is CASSPSGFRRTYNEQFF. DNA for the CDR3: TGTGCCAGCAGCCCTTCGGGATTCCGGCGGACCTACAATGAGCAGTTCTTC. The gene calls are TRBV5-8 and TRBJ2-1; a possible D gene is TRBD2 (5 bases). CDR3 size: 17 residues. Germline CDR1 SGHTS, CDR2 YDEGEE. V gave up 4 bases and J gave up 2 bases, with 19 bases separating them.

This rearrangement joins TRBV6-5 to TRBJ2-7, with D possibly being TRBD2 (6 bases). CDR1 and CDR2 (germline): MNHEY, SVGAGI. Trimming took 8 bases from V and 6 from J, leaving 17 bases between them. This CDR3 has 13 residues. In DNA, the CDR3 is TGTGCCAGCGCTCGGGGGAGGAACGGCGAGCAGTACTTC. Residues: CASARGRNGEQYF.

This chain joins TRBV29-1 and TRBJ2-2, with TRBD1 identical over 7 bases. Unmatched junction bases numbered 13, after V lost 7 bases and J lost 5 bases. This CDR3 contains 15 residues. Germline CDR1 is SQVTM and CDR2 is ANQGSEA. The CDR3 sequence is CSGSTGTARTGELFF. CDR3 nucleotide sequence: TGCAGCGGCAGTACCGGGACAGCCAGAACCGGGGAGCTGTTTTTT.

CDR3 bases: TGTGCCAGCAGCATCCTCGGACAGGGAAACTACGAGCAGTACTTC. Its translation: CASSILGQGNYEQYF. The rearrangement links TRBV7-6 to TRBJ2-7, with 8 nucleotides matching TRBD1. In germline, CDR1 is SGHVS, CDR2 FNYEAQ. V gave up 5 bases and J gave up 3 bases; unmatched junction bases: 9. This CDR3 comprises 15 residues.

The chain joins TRBV7-2 to TRBJ2-5; 10 bases are shared with TRBD2. CDR1 is SGHTA, CDR2 FQGNSA, per germline. J gave up 5 bases and V 1 base, and 10 bases lay outside the gene matches. The CDR3 spans 17 residues. In DNA form, the CDR3 reads TGTGCCAGCAGCTTAGGGGCCTGGCTAGCGGGAGAGGAGACCCAGTACTTC. The encoded protein is CASSLGAWLAGEETQYF.

This clone was picked up one time. V is TRBV15 and J is TRBJ2-7; D is uncertain. Trimming removed 1 base from V and 0 bases from J, with 7 bases in between. The germline gives CDR1 LNHNV, CDR2 YYDKDF (reference sequence). CDR3 length: 14 residues. CDR3 amino acids: CATSRGPSSYEQYF. For the CDR3, the DNA is TGTGCCACCAGCAGAGGCCCGAGCTCCTACGAGCAGTACTTC. The complete variable domain, with remaining parts taken from reference TRBV15 and TRBJ2-7, reads DAMVIQNPRYQVTQFGKPVTLSCSQTLNHNVMYWYQQKSSQAPKLLFHYYDKDFNNEADTPDNFQSRRPNTSFCFLDIRSPGLGDTAMYLCATSRGPSSYEQYFGPGTRLTVT.

This clone was counted a few times. The chain carries TRBV5-4 and TRBJ2-7; possible D gene TRBD2, 6 bases. Germline V gives CDR1 SGHNT, CDR2 YYREEE (reference sequence). The V and J ends lost 4 bases and 1 base respectively, with 12 bases between them. This CDR3 has 14 amino acids. For the CDR3, the DNA is TGTGCCAGCAGCGCCCATGGAGGGTCCTACGAGCAGTACTTC. This translates into CASSAHGGSYEQYF.

The chain joins TRBV2 to TRBJ2-5; 9 nucleotides line up with TRBD1. Germline CDR1 reads SNHLY; CDR2 reads FYNNEI. The CDR3 sequence is 15 residues long. Unmatched junction bases numbered 8, after V lost 4 bases and J lost 5 bases. CDR3 region: CASSALGQGAETQYF. The CDR3 DNA sequence: TGTGCCAGCAGTGCCCTGGGACAGGGAGCGGAGACCCAGTACTTC.

The J gene is TRBJ1-5, the V gene TRBV5-1, with no clear D. Trimming cost V 1 base and J 1 base, with 9 bases left between them. The CDR3 totals 15 residues. The germline gives CDR1 SGHRS, CDR2 YFSETQ. CDR3 sequence reads: CASSLSPGSNQPQHF. CDR3 in DNA: TGCGCCAGCAGCTTGTCTCCAGGCAGCAATCAGCCCCAGCATTTT.

The chain employs TRBV6-5 and TRBJ1-2, with 9 bases identical to TRBD1. This CDR3 has 13 residues. Unmatched junction bases numbered 2, after V lost 5 bases and J lost 4 bases. Germline loops: CDR1 MNHEY, CDR2 SVGAGI. The CDR3 reads CASSMDRGYGYTF. The DNA for the CDR3 is TGTGCCAGCAGTATGGACAGGGGCTATGGCTACACCTTC.

The chain uses TRBV7-9 and TRBJ1-4; 10 nucleotides agree with TRBD1. The CDR3 is made up of 14 amino acids. Germline lookup yields CDR1 SEHNR and CDR2 FQNEAQ (reference sequence). J was trimmed by 5 bases and V by 10 bases; bases with no gene match: 7. This chain's CDR3 is CATQTGGGNEKLFF. For the CDR3, the DNA is TGTGCCACCCAGACAGGGGGCGGGAATGAAAAACTGTTTTTT. Together with reference TRBV7-9 and TRBJ1-4, the CDR3 gives the full variable domain: DTGVSQNPRHKITKRGQNVTFRCDPISEHNRLYWYRQTLGQGPEFLTYFQNEAQLEKSRLLSDRFSAERPKGSFSTLEIQRTEQGDSAMYLCATQTGGGNEKLFFGSGTQLSVL.

For this clone: A junction end diverges from the germline sequence, so it may reflect a read error. The rearrangement uses TRBV5-4 and TRBJ2-7; the match to TRBD2 covers 11 bases. The CDR3 loop spans 16 amino acids. The germline CDR1 and CDR2 sequences are SGHNT and YYREEE (reference sequence). CDR3 DNA sequence: TGCGCCAGCAGCCAAGAGGTTGCGCTAGCGGGAGGCGAGCAGTACTTC. It specifies CASSQEVALAGGEQYF.